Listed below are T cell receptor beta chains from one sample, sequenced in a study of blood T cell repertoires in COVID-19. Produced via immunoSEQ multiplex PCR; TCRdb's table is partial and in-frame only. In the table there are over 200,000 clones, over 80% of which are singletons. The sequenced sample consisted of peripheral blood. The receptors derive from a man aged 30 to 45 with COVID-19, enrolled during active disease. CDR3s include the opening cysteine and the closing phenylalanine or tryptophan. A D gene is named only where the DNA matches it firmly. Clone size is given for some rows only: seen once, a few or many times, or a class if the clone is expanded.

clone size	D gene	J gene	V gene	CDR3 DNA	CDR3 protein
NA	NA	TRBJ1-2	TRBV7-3	TGTGCCAGCAGCTTAAGGCCCGGGATTAACTATGGCTACACCTTC	CASSLRPGINYGYTF
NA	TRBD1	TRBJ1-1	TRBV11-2	TGTGCCAGCAGCAGCCGCCGGGACAGGGGGCACGGGACTGAAGCTTTCTTT	CASSSRRDRGHGTEAFF
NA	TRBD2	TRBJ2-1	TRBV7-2	TGTGCCAGCAGCTTAAGTTGGCGGGGGGGCCGGGATGAGCAGTTCTTC	CASSLSWRGGRDEQFF
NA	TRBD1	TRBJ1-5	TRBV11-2	TGTGCCAGCAGCTTGGGACAGGGCAATCAGCCCCAGCATTTT	CASSLGQGNQPQHF
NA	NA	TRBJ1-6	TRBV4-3	TGCGCCAGCAGCCAACACAGGTTTAATAATTCACCCCTCCACTTT	CASSQHRFNNSPLHF
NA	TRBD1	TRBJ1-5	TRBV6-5	TGTGCCAGCAGCCGATCCACAGGGGCGCGCCAGCCCCAGCATTTT	CASSRSTGARQPQHF
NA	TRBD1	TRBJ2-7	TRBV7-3	TGTGCCAGCAGCCCCGGGACAGACTACGAGCAGTACTTC	CASSPGTDYEQYF
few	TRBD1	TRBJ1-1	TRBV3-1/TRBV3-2	TGTGCCAGCAGTCTACAGGGGGCAAGCACTGAAGCTTTCTTT	CASSLQGASTEAFF
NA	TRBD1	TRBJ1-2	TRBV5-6	TGTGCCAGCAGCTTAGTGGGACAGCCAAAATTTACAAACTATGGCTACACCTTC	CASSLVGQPKFTNYGYTF
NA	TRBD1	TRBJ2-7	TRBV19	TGTGCCAGTAGTTCGAAGGGGGACAGGGCCTACGAGCAGTACTTC	CASSSKGDRAYEQYF
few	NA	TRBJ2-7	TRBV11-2	TGTGCCAGCAGCTCTCTCGGAGGGAGAACCTCCTACGAGCAGTACTTC	CASSSLGGRTSYEQYF
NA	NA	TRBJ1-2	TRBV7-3	TGTGCCAGCAGCTTAACGTCGGGGTATGAGGGCGGCTACACCTTC	CASSLTSGYEGGYTF
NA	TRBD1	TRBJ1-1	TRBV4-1	TGCGCCAGCAGGTTGTTATGGGACAGGGGGAATGAAGCTTTCTTT	CASRLLWDRGNEAFF
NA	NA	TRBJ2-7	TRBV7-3	TGTGCCAGCAGCCCGATGAGCGGTACGAACCACGAGCAGTACTTC	CASSPMSGTNHEQYF
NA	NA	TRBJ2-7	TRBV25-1	TGTGCCAGCAGTGAGATAGGGGGAGGGGACGAGCAGTACTTC	CASSEIGGGDEQYF
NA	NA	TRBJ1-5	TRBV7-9	TGTGCCAGCAGCTTGCAGGGCGGCAATCAGCCCCAGCATTTT	CASSLQGGNQPQHF
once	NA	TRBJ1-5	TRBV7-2	TGTGCCAGCAGCTTCCATAGAAATCAGCCCCAGCATTTT	CASSFHRNQPQHF
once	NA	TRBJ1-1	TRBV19	TGTGCCAGTACCCTGGTGGGGCCGAACACTGAAGCTTTCTTT	CASTLVGPNTEAFF
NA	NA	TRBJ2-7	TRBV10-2	TGCGCCAGCAGCCCTAGACACAGTCAGGGGTACGAGCAGTACTTC	CASSPRHSQGYEQYF
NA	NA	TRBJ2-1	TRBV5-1	TGCGCCAGCAGCAGTGGGGCCAATGAGCAGTTCTTC	CASSSGANEQFF
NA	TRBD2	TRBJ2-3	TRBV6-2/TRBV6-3	TGTGCCAGCAGTCATGGACTAGCACTTAGCACAGATACGCAGTATTTT	CASSHGLALSTDTQYF
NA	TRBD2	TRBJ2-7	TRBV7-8	TGTGCCAGCAGCCCACTACTAGCGGGGGGATACGAGCAGTACTTC	CASSPLLAGGYEQYF
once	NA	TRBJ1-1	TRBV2	TGTGCCAGCCTCTGGGGGGGGGTGAACACTGAAGCTTTCTTT	CASLWGGVNTEAFF
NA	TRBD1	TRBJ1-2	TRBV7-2	TGTGCCAGCAGCTCGGGACAGGGGCAAGGCTACACCTTC	CASSSGQGQGYTF
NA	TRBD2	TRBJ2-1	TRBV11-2	TGTGCCAGCAGCTTAGCGCCTAGCGGAGGCTATGAGCAGTTCTTC	CASSLAPSGGYEQFF
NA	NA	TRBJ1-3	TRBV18	TGTGCCAGCTCACCAGACATATCTGGAAACACCATATATTTT	CASSPDISGNTIYF
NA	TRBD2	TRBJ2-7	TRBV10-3	TGTGCCATCAGTGAGTCGGGGGAGGGGCAGTACTTC	CAISESGEGQYF
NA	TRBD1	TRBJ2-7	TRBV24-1	TGTGCCACCAGTTTGGGACAGGGTACCCACGAGCAGTACTTC	CATSLGQGTHEQYF
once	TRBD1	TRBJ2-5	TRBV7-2	TGTGCCAGCAGCTTACAACAGGGGCGTGGAGAGACCCAGTACTTC	CASSLQQGRGETQYF
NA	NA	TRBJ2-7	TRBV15	TGTGCCACCAGCAGAGGTGGCGGGTCCTACGAGCAGTACTTC	CATSRGGGSYEQYF
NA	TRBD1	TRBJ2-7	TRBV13	TGTGCCAGCAGCTTAGTGGGACAGGGGTTCGACGAGCAGTACTTC	CASSLVGQGFDEQYF
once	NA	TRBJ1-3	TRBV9	TGTGCCAGCAGCGCCGAAGTCAACAGGAACTCTGGAAACACCATATATTTT	CASSAEVNRNSGNTIYF
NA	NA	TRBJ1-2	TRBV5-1	TGCGCCAGCAGCTTGGGAGGGAGTGCTAACTATGGCTACACCTTC	CASSLGGSANYGYTF
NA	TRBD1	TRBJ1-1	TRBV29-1	TGCAGCGTGACCCGACAGGGGGCGAGGACTGAAGCTTTCTTT	CSVTRQGARTEAFF
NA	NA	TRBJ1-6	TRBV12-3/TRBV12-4	TGTGCCAGCAGCCCGGGACAACTACCACCCCTCCACTTT	CASSPGQLPPLHF
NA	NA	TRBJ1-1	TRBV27	TGTGCCAGCAGTTTAGCCCAGGGTACTGAAGCTTTCTTT	CASSLAQGTEAFF
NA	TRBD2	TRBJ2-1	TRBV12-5	TGTGCTAGTGGTTTGGTACTAGCGGGAGATACCTACAATGAGCAGTTCTTC	CASGLVLAGDTYNEQFF
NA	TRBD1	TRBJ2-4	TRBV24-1	TGTGCCACCAGCGAGAACAGGGGTTCCAAAAACATTCAGTACTTC	CATSENRGSKNIQYF
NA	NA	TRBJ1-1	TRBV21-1	TGTGCCAGCAGCAAAGGGGGCCGTCATCAAGGTCAGACTGAAGCTTTCTTT	CASSKGGRHQGQTEAFF
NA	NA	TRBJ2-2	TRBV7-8	TGTGCCAGCACCGAGGGATACGGCACCGGGGAGCTGTTTTTT	CASTEGYGTGELFF
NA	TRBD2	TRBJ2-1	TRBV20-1	TGCAGTGCTAGTAAGGGACTATGGCAATTTGAGCAGTTCTTC	CSASKGLWQFEQFF
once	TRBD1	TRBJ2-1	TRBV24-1	TGTGCCACAGGACAGGTAAGTGAGAATGAGCAGTTCTTC	CATGQVSENEQFF
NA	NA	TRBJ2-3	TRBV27	TGTGCCAGCAGTTTATCGTACTCAGGGGATACGCAGTATTTT	CASSLSYSGDTQYF
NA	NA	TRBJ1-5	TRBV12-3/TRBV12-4	TGTGCCAGCAGGAAAACAGGCAATCAGCCCCAGCATTTT	CASRKTGNQPQHF
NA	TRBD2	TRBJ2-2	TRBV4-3	TGCGCCAGCAGCCAAGATCAGAATAGCGGGAGCTACACCGGGGAGCTGTTTTTT	CASSQDQNSGSYTGELFF
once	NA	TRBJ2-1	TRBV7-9	TGTGCCAGCAGCTTAGCGCAGGGATCGGACAATGAGCAGTTCTTC	CASSLAQGSDNEQFF
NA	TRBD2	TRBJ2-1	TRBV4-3	TGCGCCAGCAGCCAAGATCGGGGTGCAGCGGGAGGGCAGTTCTTC	CASSQDRGAAGGQFF
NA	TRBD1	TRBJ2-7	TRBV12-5	TGTGCTAGTGGTTTGGTAAGTGGGGACAGGGAGAACTTC	CASGLVSGDRENF
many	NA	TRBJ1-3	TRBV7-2	TGTGCCAGCACTAGCCAGGGACTAGGCGACACCATATATTTT	CASTSQGLGDTIYF
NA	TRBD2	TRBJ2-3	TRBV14	TGTGCCAGCCTCGGGACTAGCGGGGATACGCAGTATTTT	CASLGTSGDTQYF
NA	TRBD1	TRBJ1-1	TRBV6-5	TGTGCCAGCAGCCCCGGACAGGGGGCTGGCACTGAAGCTTTCTTT	CASSPGQGAGTEAFF
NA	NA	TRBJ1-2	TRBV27	TGTGCCAGCAGTTCCCACTCCAGGGCTGACTATGGCTACACCTTC	CASSSHSRADYGYTF
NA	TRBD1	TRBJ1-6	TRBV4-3	TGCGCCAGCAGCCAAATGACAGGGGCGGGAGCACCCCTCCACTTT	CASSQMTGAGAPLHF